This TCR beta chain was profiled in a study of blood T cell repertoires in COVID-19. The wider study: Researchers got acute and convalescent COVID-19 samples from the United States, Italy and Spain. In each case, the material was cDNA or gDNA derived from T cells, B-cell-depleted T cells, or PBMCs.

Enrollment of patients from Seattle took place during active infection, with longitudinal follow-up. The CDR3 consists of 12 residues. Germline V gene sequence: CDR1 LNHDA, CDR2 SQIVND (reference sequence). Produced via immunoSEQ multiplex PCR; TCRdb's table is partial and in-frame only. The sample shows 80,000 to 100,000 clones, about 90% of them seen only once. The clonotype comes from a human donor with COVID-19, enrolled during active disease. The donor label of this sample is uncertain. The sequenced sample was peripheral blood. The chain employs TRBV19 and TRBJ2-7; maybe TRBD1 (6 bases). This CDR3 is CVWTALTYEQYF. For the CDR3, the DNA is TGTGTTTGGACAGCCCTAACCTACGAGCAGTACTTC.